The text below deals with one T cell receptor (beta chain). This sample was included in a study of blood T cell repertoires in COVID-19. The germline CDR1 and CDR2 sequences are KGHSH and LQKENI. The CDR3 is made up of 15 amino acids. Trimming removed 6 bases at V and 3 bases at J, with 17 bases between. Per the original methods: Quantification of nucleated cells was approximated via reference gene primer amplification. Some clones are missing from TCRdb's copy, which holds only in-frame ones; the method was immunoSEQ multiplex PCR. The D gene and trimming were derived from the DNA, and the V and J assignments and clone size from that table. In the table there are about 100,000 clones, more than 85% of which are singletons.

This sequence joins TRBV18 and TRBJ2-5, with D perhaps TRBD1 (6 bases). This sequence was found in a human donor in a cohort sampled during active COVID-19. Sample: peripheral blood. The DNA of the CDR3 is TGTGCCAGCTCCCCGGGGCCGCACAGGGAAGAGACCCAGTACTTC. Protein sequence: CASSPGPHREETQYF.